This TCR beta chain was identified during a study of CD8+ T cells in alopecia areata. Study-wide context: Severity among treated patients was scored by the percentage of scalp area affected. Study results and limitations: Any link of baseline CD8+ expansion to response, resting on one nonresponder, remains uncertain.

Following extraction, RNA underwent reverse transcription to cDNA, which served as the sequencing template. The repertoire was sequenced with immunoSEQ multiplex PCR; TCRdb's copy has only in-frame clones and lacks some. The sample lists 160,000 or so clones; under 70% were seen once. As regards this clone: The antigen remains unidentified.

Germline assignment: CDR1 SGHTA and CDR2 FQGTGA. The V gene end was trimmed by 3 bases and the J gene end by 2 bases; junction bases not matched to a gene: 7. The CDR3 sequence is 16 residues long. Noted treatment: oral pan-JAK inhibitor, 5-10 mg twice daily. The input for sequencing was CD4+ T cells sorted from blood, taken at week 4, from a patient treated with tofacitinib. This clonotype originated in a human donor with alopecia areata. The chain uses TRBV7-3 and TRBJ2-1; 7 bases map to TRBD1. The CDR3 reads CASSFLTGTPYNEQFF. CDR3 DNA: TGTGCCAGCAGCTTTTTGACAGGGACACCCTACAATGAGCAGTTCTTC.